Below, 13 T cell receptor beta chains from the same sample are listed, as sequenced in a study of control samples from healthy donors and cancer patients. Assay: immunoSEQ multiplex PCR; the TCRdb copy retains only in-frame clones and omits some. The table records some 150,000 clones, roughly 94% of them present only once. The sequenced material came from PBMCs. The receptors originated from a man aged 60 to 75 with colorectal cancer.

V gene TRBV19 combines with J gene TRBJ1-3; no clear D. From germline, CDR1 is LNHDA and CDR2 SQIVND (reference sequence). The CDR3 runs 15 residues. Trimming removed 1 base from V and 0 bases from J, with 7 bases in between. The CDR3 region has the DNA TGTGCCAGTAGTATAGGAGGGTTCTCTGGAAACACCATATATTTT. Translation gives CASSIGGFSGNTIYF.

The CDR3: CASSLRWELFF. CDR3 sequence (DNA): TGTGCCAGCAGTTTAAGATGGGAGCTGTTTTTT. The genes are TRBV12-3 or TRBV12-4 and TRBJ2-2, with D uncertain. The CDR3 covers 11 residues. V lost 2 bases and J lost 9, with 4 bases in between.

The gene calls are TRBV5-1 and TRBJ2-5; possibly TRBD1 or TRBD2 for D (5 bases each). V dropped 5 bases and J dropped 2 bases, with 13 bases sitting between them. The CDR3 is 14 amino acids. Germline CDR1 SGHRS, CDR2 YFSETQ. The CDR3 spells CASRGTRTQETQYF. DNA of the CDR3: TGCGCCAGCAGAGGGACCAGGACTCAAGAGACCCAGTACTTC.

This clone was observed a single time. This chain connects TRBV19 to TRBJ1-1; TRBD1 might be the D (6 bases). The CDR3 has 15 amino acids. In germline, CDR1 is LNHDA, CDR2 SQIVND (reference sequence). V gave up 3 bases and J gave up 5 bases, with 16 bases separating them. The CDR3 bases are TGTGCCAGTAGTATCATGACAGGAACGCGAACTGAAGCTTTCTTT. This sequence encodes CASSIMTGTRTEAFF.

The V gene is TRBV9, the J gene TRBJ2-2, with 11 positions matching TRBD2. Trimming at V came to 4 bases and at J to 1 base, leaving 3 bases not matched to a gene. The germline CDR1 and CDR2 sequences are SGDLS and YYNGEE. There are 16 residues in the CDR3. CDR3 in DNA: TGTGCCAGCAGCCCTACTAGCGGGGGGAACACCGGGGAGCTGTTTTTT. Amino acid sequence: CASSPTSGGNTGELFF.

The CDR3 bases are TGTGCCAGCAGCCCGACAGGGGGGGGAGAGACCCAGTACTTC. Its translation is CASSPTGGGETQYF. The chain combines TRBV7-9 with TRBJ2-5, with 9 positions matching TRBD1. The CDR3 covers 14 residues. The trim removed 5 bases at V and 4 bases at J, leaving 5 bases unmatched. Germline CDR1 reads SEHNR; CDR2 reads FQNEAQ (reference sequence).

The CDR3 sequence is CASSARQGAPGGANVLTF. The DNA for the CDR3 is TGTGCCAGCAGTGCAAGACAGGGGGCCCCTGGGGGGGCCAACGTCCTGACTTTC. The rearrangement uses TRBV2 and TRBJ2-6; 10 positions match TRBD1. CDR3 length: 18 residues. Germline V gene lookup returns CDR1 SNHLY and CDR2 FYNNEI. Losses at the gene ends were 4 bases for V and 4 bases for J; bases not matched to a gene: 10.

The chain uses TRBV5-8 and TRBJ1-2, with TRBD1 matching 10 bases. From germline, CDR1 is SGHTS and CDR2 YDEGEE. The CDR3 contains 14 residues. With 0 bases clipped from V and 8 bases from J, the junction kept 4 bases outside the gene matches. The CDR3, as DNA: TGTGCCAGCAGCTTGGGGACAGGGGGTTTGGGCTACACCTTC. Its translation is CASSLGTGGLGYTF.

The V and J genes are TRBV30 and TRBJ1-2; TRBD1 agrees at 8 bases. This CDR3 has 14 amino acids. Per germline, CDR1 GTSNPN and CDR2 SVGIG (reference sequence). V lost 3 bases to trimming and J lost 1 base; unmatched junction nucleotides: 4. The CDR3 DNA reads as TGTGCCTGGAGGGGGACAGGAAATAACTATGGCTACACCTTC. As protein: CAWRGTGNNYGYTF.

The genes are TRBV18 and TRBJ1-4; D is ambiguous. The V end was cut by 5 bases, the J end by 2 bases, with 15 bases between. The CDR3 runs to 16 residues. The germline gives CDR1 KGHSH, CDR2 LQKENI. In nucleotides, the CDR3 is TGTGCCAGCTCAGCATCGATAGGGTCCACTAATGAAAAACTGTTTTTT. It is translated as CASSASIGSTNEKLFF.

This clone was recorded only once. This rearrangement joins TRBV6-1 to TRBJ1-1; D not certain. Per germline, CDR1 MNHNS and CDR2 SASEGT. The CDR3 sequence is 14 residues long. V was clipped by 1 base and J by 3 bases, with 9 bases between them. The CDR3 reads CASSEVGRYTEAFF. In DNA, the CDR3 is TGTGCCAGCAGTGAAGTGGGCAGGTACACTGAAGCTTTCTTT.

Remarks on this clone: The same CDR3 also results from other DNA sequences found in this sample. The chain recombines TRBV12-3 or TRBV12-4 with TRBJ1-2; 8 positions agree with TRBD1. The CDR3 has 13 amino acids. J lost 2 bases, V lost 5 bases, and 1 base had no gene match. In DNA, the CDR3 is TGTGCCAGCAGTCGGGACAGGAACTATGGCTACACCTTC. This gives the protein CASSRDRNYGYTF.

The rearrangement joins TRBV5-1 to TRBJ2-7; tentatively, D is TRBD1 (6 bases). Germline CDR1 SGHRS, CDR2 YFSETQ. Trimming stripped 0 bases from V and 5 bases from J, with 12 bases between. The CDR3 has 14 amino acids. In nucleotides, the CDR3 is TGCGCCAGCAGCTTGGAAGGGGGTCCCCACGAGCAGTACTTC. Encoded protein: CASSLEGGPHEQYF.